A single sample is the source of the 13 T cell receptor beta chains below, sequenced in a study of T cell changes during pregnancy in multiple sclerosis. Generated by immunoSEQ multiplex PCR, the TCRdb table keeps only in-frame clones and is missing some. The sample records about 93,000 clones, 91% being singletons. Here the sequenced sample was peripheral blood, taken after pregnancy. These receptors all stem from a female donor in good health, enrolled as a control in a pregnancy study.

This chain uses TRBV7-3 with TRBJ1-1, with a tentative D call TRBD1 (5 bases). This CDR3 contains 13 residues. CDR1 and CDR2 from the germline V gene are SGHTA and FQGTGA. The ends were cut back, 6 bases at V and 2 bases at J, with 10 bases in the middle. CDR3 loop: CASRYDSNTEAFF. As DNA, the CDR3 is TGTGCCAGCAGATATGACAGTAACACTGAAGCTTTCTTT.

The rearrangement uses TRBV5-1 and TRBJ1-5; 7 nucleotides match TRBD1. This CDR3 contains 15 residues. Germline CDR1 SGHRS, CDR2 YFSETQ. V lost 2 bases and J lost 0; bases outside the gene matches: 2. In DNA form, the CDR3 reads TGCGCCAGCAGCTTAGGGGACAGTAGCAATCAGCCCCAGCATTTT. Translation: CASSLGDSSNQPQHF.

V and J are TRBV5-4 and TRBJ1-2, with D hard to call. This CDR3 spans 13 amino acids. Germline CDR1 and CDR2: SGHNT and YYREEE (reference sequence). Trimming shortened V by 4 bases and J by 6 bases, and 13 bases separated the two germline ends. The CDR3 region has the DNA TGTGCCAGCAGCCTGGCCCCCGAGGATGGCTACACCTTC. Its protein product is CASSLAPEDGYTF.

The chain combines TRBV6-5 with TRBJ2-7, with TRBD1 identical over 7 bases. The junction had 8 bases not matched to a gene; V was cut back by 4 bases and J by 5 bases. Germline V CDR1 and CDR2: MNHEY, SVGAGI. This CDR3 has 14 residues. CDR3 coding DNA: TGTGCCAGCAGTTGGGACAGCAGGCGGGACGAGCAGTACTTC. Translated, it gives CASSWDSRRDEQYF.

The chain employs TRBV6-1 and TRBJ2-5, with 9 bases aligning to TRBD1. The CDR3 spans 14 residues. The V and J ends lost 4 bases and 5 bases, in that order; junction bases with no gene match: 5. Germline assignment: CDR1 MNHNS and CDR2 SASEGT. The CDR3 sequence: CASSGTGVLETQYF. The CDR3 nucleotides read TGTGCCAGCAGTGGGACAGGGGTATTGGAGACCCAGTACTTC.

The table lists this clone with a few counts. V gene TRBV9 combines with J gene TRBJ1-6; the D is unclear. Germline V gene sequence: CDR1 SGDLS, CDR2 YYNGEE. This CDR3 spans 14 amino acids. Trimming pared 4 bases from V and 7 bases from J, leaving 12 bases between. In DNA form, the CDR3 reads TGTGCCAGCAGCCGCACGGGAGGAAATTCACCCCTCCACTTT. Translation: CASSRTGGNSPLHF.

This clone has only one observation. The CDR3 here is CASSFGGNTIYF. The DNA of the CDR3 is TGTGCCAGCAGCTTTGGCGGAAACACCATATATTTT. This sequence joins TRBV7-9 and TRBJ1-3; D is unresolved. The V end was cut by 3 bases, the J end by 4 bases, with 4 bases between. CDR3 length: 12 amino acids. The germline V gene has CDR1 SEHNR and CDR2 FQNEAQ (reference sequence).

The chain has TRBV2 and TRBJ1-1; 9 bases are a match to TRBD1. Germline V gene data show CDR1 as SNHLY and CDR2 as FYNNEI. V lost 4 bases, J lost 2 bases, and 5 bases stayed unmatched. This CDR3 is 15 amino acids long. In DNA, the CDR3 is TGTGCCAGCAGTGGGGACAGGGTGGGCAACACTGAAGCTTTCTTT. Amino acids: CASSGDRVGNTEAFF.

The chain links TRBV2 to TRBJ2-1; TRBD1 matches 7 bases. CDR3 size: 13 residues. J lost 4 bases, V lost 6 bases, and 3 bases had no gene match. Germline V gene sequence: CDR1 SNHLY, CDR2 FYNNEI. In DNA form, the CDR3 reads TGTGCCAGCAGCCTGACAGGGTACAATGAGCAGTTCTTC. Its translation is CASSLTGYNEQFF.

The chain couples TRBV7-8 to TRBJ1-2, with 10 nucleotides matching TRBD1. There are 15 residues in the CDR3. Germline CDR1 is SGHVS and CDR2 is FQNEAQ. V gave up 5 bases and J gave up 7 bases; unmatched junction bases: 10. The CDR3 loop reads CASSPDRGPPRGYTF. In DNA, the CDR3 is TGTGCCAGCAGCCCCGACAGGGGGCCGCCTCGTGGCTACACCTTC. The full variable domain, its missing parts supplied by reference TRBV7-8 and TRBJ1-2, is GAGVSQSPRYKVAKRGQDVALRCDPISGHVSLFWYQQALGQGPEFLTYFQNEAQLDKSGLPSDRFFAERPEGSVSTLKIQRTQQEDSAVYLCASSPDRGPPRGYTFGSGTRLTVV.

V is TRBV5-4 and J is TRBJ1-2, with a tentative D call TRBD1 (6 bases). V lost 2 bases, J lost 7 bases, and 6 bases lay in between. Germline V gene data show CDR1 as SGHNT and CDR2 as YYREEE (reference sequence). CDR3 length equals 11 residues. The CDR3 spells CASSLQGGYTF. CDR3 in DNA: TGTGCCAGCAGCTTACAGGGTGGCTACACCTTC.

The chain couples TRBV7-9 to TRBJ1-1; a possible D gene is TRBD1 (5 bases). The V end lost 0 bases, the J end lost 6 bases, and 20 bases lay between the germline ends. Germline V gene sequence: CDR1 SEHNR, CDR2 FQNEAQ (reference sequence). This CDR3 has 17 residues. The chain's CDR3 is CASSLAVGRAREAEAFF. DNA of the CDR3: TGTGCCAGCAGCTTAGCTGTGGGCAGGGCAAGGGAGGCTGAAGCTTTCTTT.

This clone appeared a few times. The CDR3 reads CASSLGQRDTEAFF. CDR3 nucleotides: TGTGCCAGCAGCTTAGGACAGCGGGATACTGAAGCTTTCTTT. The chain recombines TRBV13 with TRBJ1-1; unclear D gene. The germline gives CDR1 PRHDT, CDR2 FYEKMQ (reference sequence). There are 14 residues in the CDR3. Trimming removed 0 bases at V and 5 bases at J, with 10 bases between. The entire variable domain, with the rest obtained from reference TRBV13 and TRBJ1-1, is as follows: AAGVIQSPRHLIKEKRETATLKCYPIPRHDTVYWYQQGPGQDPQFLISFYEKMQSDKGSIPDRFSAQQFSDYHSELNMSSLELGDSALYFCASSLGQRDTEAFFGQGTRLTVV.